Presented here are 11 T cell receptor beta chains from one specimen sequenced in a study of cytomegalovirus exposure and HLA in healthy donors. Use of 60 Vbeta and 13 Jbeta primers characterized the PCR. Clones were read by immunoSEQ multiplex PCR, and TCRdb kept only the in-frame ones, dropping some. The listing records approximately 45,000 clones. The sequenced material came from PBMCs. These receptors all come from a male donor in good health and CMV-seronegative.

The V call is TRBV6-6, the J call TRBJ1-2, with D perhaps TRBD1 (6 bases). The germline V gene has CDR1 MNHNY and CDR2 SVGAGI (reference sequence). This CDR3 region has 14 residues. V dropped 6 bases and J dropped 7 bases, with 18 bases sitting between them. This CDR3 reads CASRTLQGSIGYTF. The CDR3 nucleotides read TGTGCCAGCAGGACCCTACAGGGATCGATTGGCTACACCTTC.

This chain links TRBV28 with TRBJ2-7; D may be TRBD2 (6 bases). This CDR3 has 16 amino acids. The V gene lost 5 bases and the J gene lost 2 bases, with 19 bases spanning the gap. From germline, CDR1 is MDHEN and CDR2 SYDVKM. CDR3 bases: TGTGCCAGCAGTACCCCGGGTACGGGGAGGACCTACGAGCAGTACTTC. It codes for CASSTPGTGRTYEQYF.

V gene TRBV4-1 combines with J gene TRBJ2-7, with D possibly being TRBD2 (5 bases). The length of the CDR3 is 15 residues. The germline V and J ends were trimmed by 2 bases and 0 bases, with 11 bases remaining between them. Germline CDR1 MGHRA, CDR2 YSYEKL. DNA for the CDR3: TGCGCCAGCAGCCAATCACCGGGGAGCTCCTACGAGCAGTACTTC. Translation gives CASSQSPGSSYEQYF.

This chain uses TRBV6-5 with TRBJ2-4; 9 positions match TRBD1. The germline V gene has CDR1 MNHEY and CDR2 SVGAGI. V shed 0 bases and J 8 bases; nucleotides not matched to a gene: 5. CDR3 length: 15 amino acids. CDR3: CASSYSRGQGDIQYF. In nucleotides, the CDR3 is TGTGCCAGCAGTTACTCAAGGGGACAGGGAGACATTCAGTACTTC.

This sequence joins TRBV6-1 and TRBJ2-7; D possibly corresponds to TRBD2 (6 bases). This CDR3 is 12 amino acids long. Germline lookup yields CDR1 MNHNS and CDR2 SASEGT. V was pared by 2 bases and J by 4 bases, with 6 bases between. The DNA for the CDR3 is TGTGCCAGCAGTGAACGGGGGTACGAGCAGTACTTC. This sequence encodes CASSERGYEQYF.

The V and J genes are TRBV28 and TRBJ2-7; the D gene is possibly TRBD2 (5 bases). Per germline, CDR1 MDHEN and CDR2 SYDVKM. CDR3 length: 16 amino acids. Between the trimmed V and J ends, which lost 6 bases and 2 bases, there was a span of 20 bases. The CDR3 DNA reads TGTGCCAGCAGGGAGTTCGTTAGCGTGACTACCTACGAGCAGTACTTC. Its protein product is CASREFVSVTTYEQYF.

The gene calls are TRBV4-2 and TRBJ2-5; D remains ambiguous. The J call is doubtful: the DNA matches TRBJ2-7 better. CDR3 length equals 12 residues. CDR1 and CDR2 (germline): LGHNA, YNFKEQ. CDR3 in amino acids: CASSQDSYEQYF. The CDR3 DNA reads TGTGCCAGCAGCCAAGACTCCTACGAGCAGTACTTC.

The rearrangement joins TRBV10-3 to TRBJ1-5; D is unresolved. In germline, CDR1 is ENHRY, CDR2 SYGVKD. The V end was cut by 4 bases, the J end by 4 bases, with 17 bases between. CDR3 size: 16 residues. The CDR3 protein is CAISADGPAGNQPQHF. CDR3 coding DNA: TGTGCCATCAGTGCTGATGGGCCCGCAGGAAATCAGCCCCAGCATTTT.

V gene TRBV5-6 combines with J gene TRBJ1-1, with 8 bases identical to TRBD1. Unmatched junction bases numbered 4, after V lost 0 bases and J lost 9 bases. This CDR3 has 13 amino acids. The germline V gene has CDR1 SGHDT and CDR2 YYEEEE. DNA of the CDR3: TGTGCCAGCAGCTTGGTTGTCAGGGGGCAAGCTTTCTTT. Its translation is CASSLVVRGQAFF.

The chain carries TRBV18 and TRBJ1-1; D ambiguous. Germline CDR1 reads KGHSH; CDR2 reads LQKENI. CDR3 length: 12 amino acids. V lost 3 bases and J 11 bases, leaving 13 bases between the germline ends. The CDR3 protein is CASSPTGISAFF. The CDR3, as DNA: TGTGCCAGCTCACCTACGGGTATTTCGGCTTTCTTT.

The genes are TRBV30 and TRBJ2-4; maybe TRBD2 (5 bases). The V gene's germline CDR1 is GTSNPN and CDR2 SVGIG (reference sequence). V was shortened by 0 bases and J by 8 bases, with 8 bases between the two germline ends. This CDR3 has 12 amino acids. The CDR3 reads CAWSVGSDIQYF. The DNA of the CDR3 is TGTGCCTGGAGTGTGGGGAGTGACATTCAGTACTTC.